The 4 T cell receptor beta chains below were found in one sample sequenced in a study of cytomegalovirus exposure and HLA in healthy donors. The primer mix had 60 Vbeta and 13 Jbeta primers. This table comes from immunoSEQ multiplex PCR, and its TCRdb copy is limited to in-frame clones, with some not included. The table records fewer than 95,000 clones, around 75% of them present only once. Input material: PBMCs. The receptors originated from a man aged 40-50 years in good health and CMV-seronegative.

This clone came up a few times. The V and J genes are TRBV27 and TRBJ1-6; D not certain. The V gene lost 5 bases and the J gene lost 6 bases, with 38 bases spanning the gap. CDR1 MNHEY and CDR2 SMNVEV come from the germline V gene (reference sequence). There are 23 residues in the CDR3. Here the CDR3 DNA reads TGTGCCAGCAGTCCCTTAGCGGAGCGTCCCCCCAGCTCCAACGAAAAGAGTAATTCACCCCTCCACTTT. The encoded protein is CASSPLAERPPSSNEKSNSPLHF.

This clone has just one count. The chain has TRBV27 and TRBJ1-2; TRBD1 agrees at 10 bases. The germline V gene encodes CDR1 MNHEY and CDR2 SMNVEV (reference sequence). The length of the CDR3 is 14 residues. J gave up 10 bases and V 10 bases, and 15 bases lay outside the gene matches. The CDR3 region is CATMGGQGKVAYTF. In nucleotides, the CDR3 is TGTGCCACCATGGGGGGACAGGGGAAGGTGGCCTACACCTTC.

The CDR3 protein is CASSDWKRTGLGPDTQYF. CDR3 sequence (DNA): TGTGCCAGCAGCGACTGGAAGAGGACAGGGCTGGGCCCAGATACGCAGTATTTT. The chain links TRBV5-4 to TRBJ2-3, with TRBD1 identical over 8 bases. The CDR3 covers 18 residues. Germline trimming cut 4 bases from V and 4 bases from J; bases unmatched to any gene: 17. Germline V gives CDR1 SGHNT, CDR2 YYREEE (reference sequence).

The chain links TRBV5-5 to TRBJ2-7; D call uncertain. Germline CDR1 is SGHKS and CDR2 is YYEKEE (reference sequence). V was trimmed by 3 bases and J by 2 bases, leaving 12 bases between them. The CDR3 sequence is 14 residues long. CDR3: CASSSDSAAYEQYF. DNA for the CDR3: TGTGCCAGCAGCTCCGACTCGGCGGCCTACGAGCAGTACTTC.